The present entry profiles one T cell receptor beta chain with its context. It lacks a known antigen. No quality values exist for individual bases; no much larger clone is one base distant. This record belongs to a study of beta chain features in type 1 diabetes (dated by TCRdb to the late 2010s). Regarding the research as a whole: Mean age, gender distribution, total cell number and subset yield were not different between patients and healthy donors. Whereas all 30 or so donors provided naive and central memory subsets, regulatory and stem cell-like memory subsets were isolated from just 8 patients and about 8 healthy donors. A total of roughly 99 million sorted cells were examined across all samples, and the number of cells per subset was strongly correlated with RNA yield. In the study, TCRB repertoires of sorted circulating CD4+ T cell subsets from recently diagnosed type 1 diabetes patients were compared with those of matched healthy donors. Beyond this particular receptor, the publication reports: Because the HLA sub-analyses included only small numbers of individuals, any influence of HLA type on TCRB rearrangement was left unresolved. PCR might favor shorter templates, but patient and control samples were amplified and corrected together, so any skew would affect both groups equally. Because cDNA was sequenced instead of genomic DNA, highly expressing activated cells could be over-represented, though the groups showed no difference in activation or CD3 levels. Naive, central memory and regulatory TCRB repertoires appeared more similar among patients than among healthy donors. Fewer insertions and more nucleotide deletions at VDJ recombination sites were observed in patients with type 1 diabetes, implying thymic rearrangement abnormalities. Type 1 diabetes patients showed a moderate but significant shortening of TCRB CDR3 length in all four CD4+ subsets.

The High Capacity cDNA Reverse Transcription Kit was used to reverse transcribe all of the isolated RNA, meaning that expressed TCRB transcripts were what got sequenced. Deep immunoSEQ sequencing was performed on naive, central memory and regulatory T cell samples, with an average of around 3.4 million total reads per sample. Sorted cells were lysed in RLT buffer and RNA was extracted with DNase-treated RNeasy Micro or Mini kits, depending on cell number. Each cell subset was processed separately to prevent cross-contamination, with patient and healthy donor samples processed together. The immunoSEQ multiplex PCR was used to amplify TCRB sequences from cDNA, generating 87-bp fragments that spanned the CDR3 region. Sequencing of the amplicons was done on the Illumina HiSeq platform. The source study handled its data this way. Synthetic template baselines were used to correct PCR bias computationally, reads within Hamming distance 2 were collapsed, and singletons that could not be merged were discarded. Reads were aligned to IMGT to assign V, D and J genes, CDR3 length, and insertions or deletions at six rearrangement sites. Within each subset, clonotype counts were normalized to sorted cell number, after which true diversity and Gini coefficients were computed with the tcR R package. Repertoire sharing was quantified using the overlap coefficient calculated on TCRB nucleotide sequences. As a proxy for the pre-selection repertoire, out-of-frame TCRB sequences from naive cells were analyzed. Entries here come from immuneACCESS through TCRdb and include only in-frame sequences with V and J called. Some clones fail to appear in such tables; in the studies checked, an unresolved V gene covers under half of the shortfall, and the cause of the remainder is unknown. Clone size and V and J calls were adopted from that table, with D and trimming inferred from the DNA. The sample table contains nearly 700,000 clones; only one count was recorded for around an eighth of them. Approximately 0.022% of the sample is held by the ten biggest clonotypes.

CDR1 is given as SGHAT and CDR2 as FQNNGV, both from the germline V gene. Taken from cysteine to phenylalanine, the CDR3 has 14 residues. CDR3 DNA is the only sequence kept; it has 42 bases, read in frame from the first base. Trimming at the junction amounts to 4 bases on V and 3 bases on J, and the germline ends lie 13 bases apart. A single peripheral blood draw of 90 to 150 mL on average was collected from each donor into heparinised tubes. A BD FACSAria II and a panel including CD45RO, CCR7, CD25, CD127, CD95 and CD27 were used to sort naive, central memory, regulatory and stem cell-like memory CD4+ T cells. Purity was above 95% for every sorted population. Right away, PBMCs were isolated by Lymphoprep density gradient centrifugation and were stained directly, with no culture step. To minimize batch effects, samples were stained and sorted in pairs, one healthy donor with one patient per experiment.

The chain is assembled from TRBV11-2 and TRBJ2-7; a confident D gene designation cannot be given. The receptor comes from a man between 18 and 35 years old with type 1 diabetes. The source material was naive CD4+ T cells from blood. What this sample's cell subset or site label stands for: true naive CD4+ T cells. CDR3 region: CASSSRTSFYEQYF. The nucleotide sequence is given as TGTGCCAGCAGCTCCAGGACGTCGTTCTACGAGCAGTACTTC.